This T cell receptor (beta chain) appears in the sequencing data of a study of T-cell reconstitution after alpha-beta-depleted transplantation in children. The library targeted TCRbeta and was prepared with unique molecular identifiers. TCRdb re-analysed the PCR reads in MiXCR, keeping a single row per CDR3 protein. Among under 250,000 distinct CDR3 sequences listed, roughly a sixth were seen once. This CDR3 contains 15 residues. The ends were cut back, 6 bases at V and 10 bases at J, with 22 bases in the middle. The J gene is TRBJ2-1, the V gene TRBV12-3 or TRBV12-4, with no clear D. The clonotype originates from a male patient under 10 years old who had a stem cell transplant for acute lymphoblastic leukemia, so the T cells may come from the graft donor. The starting material was PBMCs, mostly from graft donor cells, obtained 360 days after TCRalphabeta/CD19-depleted stem cell transplant. CDR3 protein: CASSAPQTLLGEQFF. The CDR3 DNA is TGTGCCAGCAGCGCCCCCCAAACTCTACTCGGGGAGCAGTTCTTC.